The present entry profiles one TCR beta chain with its context. Antigen: not known. In germline, CDR1 is SGHDN, CDR2 FVKESK. The CDR3 contains 15 residues. V was trimmed by 4 bases and J by 7 bases, leaving 16 bases between them. Unique molecular identifiers were incorporated into the prepared TCRbeta library. MiXCR was run by TCRdb on the PCR reads, yielding one entry per CDR3 protein. The sample consists of approximately 520,000 distinct CDR3 sequences, around 10% of them appearing once. This entry is derived from a study of T-cell reconstitution after alpha-beta-depleted transplantation in children. Study-level results: Certain patients had high TCRbeta diversity at day 60, and it came from recipient T cells and thymic progenitors that survived. By about two months after transplant, alpha-beta T cells reportedly arose from several hundred graft clones that had expanded. The main origin of T-cell counts and diversity one year after transplant was newly produced T cells.

The rearrangement uses TRBV14 and TRBJ2-2; D remains ambiguous. The input for sequencing was PBMCs, mostly from graft donor cells, taken 180 days after TCRalphabeta/CD19-depleted stem cell transplant. This receptor was identified in a female patient between 2 and 15 years old who had a stem cell transplant for aplastic anemia, so the T cells may come from the graft donor. Written as DNA, the CDR3 is TGTGCCAGCAGCCCTTTCATCTTGGGCGGCGGGGAGCTGTTTTTT. It specifies CASSPFILGGGELFF. The full variable domain, its missing parts supplied by reference TRBV14 and TRBJ2-2, is EAGVTQFPSHSVIEKGQTVTLRCDPISGHDNLYWYRRVMGKEIKFLLHFVKESKQDESGMPNNRFLAERTGGTYSTLKVQPAELEDSGVYFCASSPFILGGGELFFGEGSRLTVL.